In its sample, the clone carrying this T cell receptor (beta chain) was seen a few times. These data originate in a study of T cells in Graves' hyperthyroidism and ophthalmopathy. Hyperthyroidism in the patients, aged 18 to 65, was newly diagnosed and under 2 months in duration. Thyroid ultrasound, orbital computed tomography, clinical symptoms, and serum thyroxine and TRAb underpinned diagnoses. It was RNA transcripts that yielded the amplified TCR beta CDR3 regions. With the HTBI primer set, the TCR CDR3 went through a first round of RT-PCR. TCRdb independently ran MiXCR on the multiplex PCR reads; one entry per CDR3 protein. The data hold about 560,000 distinct CDR3 sequences, with 16% observed a single time. Germline CDR1 is KGHSH and CDR2 is LQKENI. Trimming shortened V by 4 bases and J by 5 bases, and 11 bases separated the two germline ends. CDR3 length equals 13 residues.

This chain connects TRBV18 to TRBJ2-5, with D perhaps given as TRBD1 or TRBD2 (5 bases each). This TCR was recovered from a woman younger than 30 with Graves' hyperthyroidism. The sequencing input was blood. The CDR3 is CASSRPGRETQYF. The CDR3 DNA is TGTGCCAGCTCACGGCCGGGACGGGAGACCCAGTACTTC.